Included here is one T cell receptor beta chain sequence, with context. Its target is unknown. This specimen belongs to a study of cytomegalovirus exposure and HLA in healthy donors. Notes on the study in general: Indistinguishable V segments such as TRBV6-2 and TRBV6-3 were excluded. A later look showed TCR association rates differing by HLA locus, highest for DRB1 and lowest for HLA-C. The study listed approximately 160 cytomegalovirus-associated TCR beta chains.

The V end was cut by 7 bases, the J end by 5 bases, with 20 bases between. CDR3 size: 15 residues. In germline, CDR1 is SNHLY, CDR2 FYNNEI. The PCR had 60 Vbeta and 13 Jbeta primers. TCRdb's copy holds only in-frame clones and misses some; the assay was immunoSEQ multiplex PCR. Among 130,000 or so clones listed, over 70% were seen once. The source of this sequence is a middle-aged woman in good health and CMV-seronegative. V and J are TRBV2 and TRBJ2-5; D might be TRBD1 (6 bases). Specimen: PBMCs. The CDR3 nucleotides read TGTGCCAGCATCGCAGCCCCAGGGGCGTGGGAGACCCAGTACTTC. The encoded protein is CASIAAPGAWETQYF.